This T cell receptor (beta chain) was obtained from a study of cytomegalovirus exposure and HLA in healthy donors. General study points: Beyond CMV serostatus, there was no information to go on about immune exposure. In a later analysis, TCR beta V- and J-gene trimming was associated with a missense DCLRE1C variant. The authors later found HLA-associated TCR beta chains more clonally expanded than equally common others. Reportedly, diagnosis of cytomegalovirus status by the classifier showed high specificity and sensitivity.

This CDR3 is built from 17 residues. In germline, CDR1 is LNHNV, CDR2 YYDKDF (reference sequence). Concerning this clone itself: Its antigen remains unknown.

A multiplex PCR was run with 60 Vbeta primers and 13 Jbeta primers. Profiling relied on immunoSEQ multiplex PCR, and the TCRdb table lists in-frame clones only, not all of them. The sample has about 160,000 clones, approximately 80% seen once. The TCR comes from a man aged 25 to 40 in good health and CMV-seronegative. The sequenced sample was PBMCs. The V call is TRBV15, the J call TRBJ2-5; 9 nucleotides align to TRBD1. The end of the DNA aligns better with TRBJ2-7, so the J call may be wrong. The CDR3 DNA reads TGTGCCACCAGCAAAGCACCGGGACAGGGACTTTCCTACGAGCAGTACTTC. Translated: CATSKAPGQGLSYEQYF.